These 32 T cell receptor beta chains came from one sample sequenced in a study of post-analysis software for immune sequencing data (dated by TCRdb to between 2015 and 2016). What the study reported, not specific to this receptor: Significantly higher frequencies in patients than in controls were found for about five TRBV segments, including TRBV5-6, TRBV5-1 and TRBV20-1.

The method behind the library was PCR. The sequencer was an Illumina HiSeq 2500. To reduce PCR and sequencing biases, unique molecular identifiers were incorporated into the TCR beta cDNA libraries. TCRdb itself trimmed the public reads at Q25 with fastp, ran MiXCR and retained productive beta chains. Here each entry gathers all rows of one CDR3 protein and keeps the most common genes and DNA. The sample table lists about 430,000 distinct CDR3 sequences, more than 30% of them with a count of one. The top ten clonotypes cover less than 8% of the sample. Their antigen targets remain unknown. Sequenced material: blood. These receptors were obtained from a girl aged 2 to 9 with multiple sclerosis.

This clonotype was detected a few times. The genes are TRBV2 and TRBJ1-2; the D is unclear. The CDR3 spans 14 residues. Germline lookup yields CDR1 SNHLY and CDR2 FYNNEI. V lost 5 bases and J lost 2, with 12 bases in between. In DNA, the CDR3 is TGTGCCAGCAGTAGCAATCAAGTAAACTATGGCTACACCTTC. Its translation: CASSSNQVNYGYTF.

J is TRBJ2-7 and V is TRBV10-3; D not resolved. The V gene's germline CDR1 is ENHRY and CDR2 SYGVKD. CDR3 length: 15 residues. V was pared by 4 bases and J by 1 base, with 14 bases between. The CDR3 DNA reads TGTGCCATCAGTGGCGGTGTAGGGCCTTCCTACGAGCAGTACTTC. As protein: CAISGGVGPSYEQYF.

Remarks on this clonotype: Sequence at one end of the junction differs from germline and may be a read error. V gene TRBV10-3 combines with J gene TRBJ2-1, with 7 bases lining up with TRBD1. Germline-derived CDR1 and CDR2 are ENHRY and SYGVKD. The CDR3 has 14 amino acids. DNA of the CDR3: TGTGCCATCAGTCATCTACAGGGGTACAATGGGCAGTTCTTC. It is translated as CAISHLQGYNGQFF.

V and J are TRBV10-3 and TRBJ2-7; 10 bases map to TRBD1. This CDR3 has 14 amino acids. The germline V gene has CDR1 ENHRY and CDR2 SYGVKD. After removal of 7 bases from V and 5 bases from J, the junction contained 8 bases not matched to a gene. The CDR3 DNA is TGTGCCATCAATCCGGGACAGGGGTTTCACGAGCAGTACTTC. It encodes CAINPGQGFHEQYF.

This chain links TRBV28 with TRBJ2-7; TRBD1 matches 8 bases. The CDR3 consists of 14 residues. Germline assignment: CDR1 MDHEN and CDR2 SYDVKM. The J segment lost 3 bases and the V segment lost 6 bases, leaving 7 bases of the junction unmatched. CDR3 sequence reads: CASRTDRALYEQYF. For the CDR3, the DNA is TGTGCCAGCAGGACGGACAGGGCGCTCTACGAGCAGTACTTC.

The chain is built from TRBV5-6 and TRBJ2-7, with unresolved D. The CDR3 has 15 residues. Germline V gives CDR1 SGHDT, CDR2 YYEEEE. V lost 0 bases to trimming and J lost 7 bases, with 17 bases between them. The chain's CDR3 is CASSLAARSDNEQYF. For the CDR3, the DNA is TGTGCCAGCAGCTTGGCGGCAAGATCAGACAATGAGCAGTACTTC.

J is TRBJ1-1 and V is TRBV6-2 or TRBV6-3, with D possibly matching TRBD1 (5 bases). CDR3 size: 12 residues. V was pared by 7 bases and J by 1 base, with 7 bases between. The germline gives CDR1 MNHEY, CDR2 SVGEGT. The chain's CDR3 is CASTQENTEAFF. DNA of the CDR3: TGTGCCAGCACACAGGAGAACACTGAAGCTTTCTTT.

The gene calls are TRBV5-1 and TRBJ2-7; 10 bases fit TRBD2. In germline, CDR1 is SGHRS, CDR2 YFSETQ. The CDR3 sequence is 14 residues long. Losses at the gene ends were 5 bases for V and 1 base for J; bases not matched to a gene: 3. This chain's CDR3 is CASRSLAGSYEQYF. CDR3 bases: TGCGCCAGCAGATCACTAGCGGGGTCCTACGAGCAGTACTTC.

The V and J genes are TRBV5-1 and TRBJ2-5, with D hard to call. This CDR3 is 14 amino acids long. Germline lookup yields CDR1 SGHRS and CDR2 YFSETQ. Between the trimmed V and J ends, which lost 1 base and 11 bases, there was a span of 18 bases. The CDR3 coding sequence is TGCGCCAGCAGCTTGAAGGGCAGTCACAATGAGCAGTACTTC. Its protein product is CASSLKGSHNEQYF.

The rearrangement links TRBV14 to TRBJ2-7; D is perhaps TRBD1 (6 bases). V dropped 3 bases and J dropped 2 bases, with 20 bases sitting between them. CDR1 and CDR2 from the germline V gene are SGHDN and FVKESK. CDR3 length equals 17 residues. CDR3 in amino acids: CASSHPSGTSATYEQYF. CDR3 coding DNA: TGTGCCAGCAGCCACCCCTCCGGGACATCCGCAACCTACGAGCAGTACTTC. Full variable domain (missing parts from reference TRBV14 and TRBJ2-7): EAGVTQFPSHSVIEKGQTVTLRCDPISGHDNLYWYRRVMGKEIKFLLHFVKESKQDESGMPNNRFLAERTGGTYSTLKVQPAELEDSGVYFCASSHPSGTSATYEQYFGPGTRLTVT.

This clonotype was seen only a few times. The chain employs TRBV7-9 and TRBJ2-7; D unresolved. The CDR3 is 11 residues long. CDR1 and CDR2 from the germline V gene are SEHNR and FQNEAQ (reference sequence). The CDR3 DNA reads as TGTGCTACGACAAACACCTACGAGCAGTACTTC. This sequence encodes CATTNTYEQYF.

This clonotype was seen just once. This sequence joins TRBV5-1 and TRBJ2-6; 9 bases fit TRBD2. In germline, CDR1 is SGHRS, CDR2 YFSETQ. Trimming at V came to 2 bases and at J to 1 base, leaving 4 bases not matched to a gene. There are 17 residues in the CDR3. Written as DNA, the CDR3 is TGCGCCAGCAGCTTTCGCGGGGGGGTGTCTGGGGCCAACGTCCTGACTTTC. Encoded protein: CASSFRGGVSGANVLTF.

The chain links TRBV4-2 to TRBJ2-7; no clear D gene. Germline V gene lookup returns CDR1 LGHNA and CDR2 YNFKEQ. Between the trimmed V and J ends, which lost 0 bases and 0 bases, there was a span of 12 bases. This CDR3 has 16 amino acids. The CDR3 region is CASSQETIRSSYEQYF. The CDR3 nucleotides read TGTGCCAGCAGCCAAGAAACGATCCGAAGCTCCTACGAGCAGTACTTC.

This chain joins TRBV5-1 and TRBJ1-1; no clear D gene. The germline V gene has CDR1 SGHRS and CDR2 YFSETQ. The V gene lost 2 bases and the J gene lost 0 bases, with 5 bases spanning the gap. The CDR3 is made up of 13 amino acids. CDR3 protein: CASSFQLNTEAFF. CDR3 coding DNA: TGCGCCAGCAGCTTCCAGCTGAACACTGAAGCTTTCTTT.

As concerns this clonotype: The junction departs from the called germline gene at one end, perhaps through a read error. The J gene is TRBJ2-5, the V gene TRBV28; 7 nucleotides match TRBD1. The CDR3 is 16 amino acids. The germline gives CDR1 MDHEN, CDR2 SYDVKM. For the CDR3, the DNA is TGTGCCAGCAGTTTATGGGGACAGTTAATACAAGGGACCCAGTACTTC. Translating it yields CASSLWGQLIQGTQYF.

This clonotype has a handful of counts. This rearrangement joins TRBV20-1 to TRBJ1-6; D is unresolved. Germline CDR1 DFQATT, CDR2 SNEGSKA (reference sequence). The V end lost 5 bases, the J end lost 0 bases, and 5 bases lay between the germline ends. The CDR3 is 13 amino acids. CDR3 region: CSAGSSYNSPLHF. Here the CDR3 DNA reads TGCAGTGCTGGCAGCTCCTATAATTCACCCCTCCACTTT.

This clonotype has only a few counts. This sequence joins TRBV6-2 or TRBV6-3 and TRBJ1-5, with D possibly being TRBD1 (6 bases). The CDR3 has 13 amino acids. The V gene's germline CDR1 is MNHEY and CDR2 SVGEGT. The V end was cut by 2 bases, the J end by 8 bases, with 10 bases between. The CDR3 here is CASSYPGAEPQHF. CDR3 nucleotides: TGTGCCAGCAGTTACCCAGGGGCTGAGCCCCAGCATTTT.

V gene TRBV18 combines with J gene TRBJ2-1; D not resolved. Germline values: CDR1 KGHSH, CDR2 LQKENI. The V gene lost 3 bases and the J gene lost 7 bases, with 7 bases spanning the gap. The CDR3 consists of 12 residues. The CDR3 here is CASSPISNEQFF. The CDR3, as DNA: TGTGCCAGCTCACCGATCTCAAATGAGCAGTTCTTC.

This clonotype was counted between two and nine times. The chain combines TRBV5-1 with TRBJ2-5; a possible D gene is TRBD2 (6 bases). Germline V gene data show CDR1 as SGHRS and CDR2 as YFSETQ. The V end lost 2 bases, the J end lost 1 base, and 9 bases lay between the germline ends. This CDR3 contains 14 residues. The CDR3 DNA sequence: TGCGCCAGCAGCTTTGAGGGAGGCCAAGAGACCCAGTACTTC. Its protein product is CASSFEGGQETQYF. Full variable domain (rest looked up from reference TRBV5-1 and TRBJ2-5): KAGVTQTPRYLIKTRGQQVTLSCSPISGHRSVSWYQQTPGQGLQFLFEYFSETQRNKGNFPGRFSGRQFSNSRSEMNVSTLELGDSALYLCASSFEGGQETQYFGPGTRLLVL.

The rearrangement joins TRBV12-3 or TRBV12-4 to TRBJ2-1; 10 bases align to TRBD2. Trimming at V came to 8 bases and at J to 4 bases, leaving 8 bases not matched to a gene. CDR3 length: 15 residues. The CDR3 reads CASGFSGRTYNEQFF. The CDR3 nucleotides read TGTGCCAGCGGATTTAGCGGGAGGACGTACAATGAGCAGTTCTTC.

This clonotype was observed a few times. This chain connects TRBV6-5 to TRBJ1-2; no reliable D call. Germline values: CDR1 MNHEY, CDR2 SVGAGI. This CDR3 contains 14 residues. V gave up 7 bases and J gave up 3 bases, with 15 bases separating them. The CDR3 reads CASTSSPGDYGYTF. The CDR3 DNA is TGTGCCAGCACCTCATCCCCCGGGGACTATGGCTACACCTTC.

This clonotype was counted a few times. The gene calls are TRBV7-2 and TRBJ2-5; TRBD2 aligns across 10 bases. In germline, CDR1 is SGHTA, CDR2 FQGNSA. The CDR3 sequence is 17 residues long. With V trimmed by 4 bases and J by 0 bases, 8 bases remained unmatched. In DNA, the CDR3 is TGTGCCAGCAGCTCTACTAGCGGGGTAGCGTACCAAGAGACCCAGTACTTC. Translating gives CASSSTSGVAYQETQYF.

This clonotype was picked up a small number of times. This chain links TRBV29-1 with TRBJ1-2; D unresolved. The CDR3 contains 11 residues. The germline V and J ends were trimmed by 2 bases and 8 bases, with 9 bases remaining between them. Germline V gene sequence: CDR1 SQVTM, CDR2 ANQGSEA. This chain's CDR3 is CSVERAGGYTF. CDR3 DNA: TGCAGCGTTGAAAGGGCGGGGGGCTACACCTTC. Full variable domain (missing parts from reference TRBV29-1 and TRBJ1-2): SAVISQKPSRDICQRGTSLTIQCQVDSQVTMMFWYRQQPGQSLTLIATANQGSEATYESGFVIDKFPISRPNLTFSTLTVSNMSPEDSSIYLCSVERAGGYTFGSGTRLTVV.

V and J are TRBV4-3 and TRBJ2-3; 10 bases fit TRBD2. The CDR3 spans 20 residues. Germline-derived CDR1 and CDR2 are LGHNA and YSLEER. Losses at the gene ends were 0 bases for V and 0 bases for J; bases not matched to a gene: 12. DNA of the CDR3: TGCGCCAGCAGCCAAGATGCGGCTAGCGGGAGACCCGGGAGCACAGATACGCAGTATTTT. Encoded protein: CASSQDAASGRPGSTDTQYF.

This chain connects TRBV12-3 or TRBV12-4 to TRBJ2-5, with D possibly TRBD1 on 6 matching bases. V was shortened by 6 bases and J by 5 bases, with 13 bases between the two germline ends. CDR3 length equals 13 residues. In nucleotides, the CDR3 is TGTGCCAGCAGCCAAAACAGGGTGGAGACCCAGTACTTC. Its protein is CASSQNRVETQYF.

The chain uses TRBV28 and TRBJ2-2, with 7 bases lining up with TRBD1. Looked up from germline, CDR1 is MDHEN and CDR2 is SYDVKM. V lost 6 bases and J lost 3; bases outside the gene matches: 4. The CDR3 totals 14 residues. The CDR3, as DNA: TGTGCCAGCAGCAAGAGGGGGCACACCGGGGAGCTGTTTTTT. Encoded protein: CASSKRGHTGELFF. The full variable domain, rest sourced from reference TRBV28 and TRBJ2-2, is DVKVTQSSRYLVKRTGEKVFLECVQDMDHENMFWYRQDPGLGLRLIYFSYDVKMKEKGDIPEGYSVSREKKERFSLILESASTNQTSMYLCASSKRGHTGELFFGEGSRLTVL.

CDR3 DNA: TGCGCCAGCCTCGAGGTCCATGGCTACACCTTC. Amino acid sequence: CASLEVHGYTF. The V gene is TRBV5-1, the J gene TRBJ1-2; D uncertain. V lost 7 bases and J 6 bases, leaving 10 bases between the germline ends. The CDR3 length is 11 residues. Germline CDR1 and CDR2: SGHRS and YFSETQ.

This chain connects TRBV1 to TRBJ1-1. TRBV1 is flagged as a pseudogene. The CDR3 runs 16 residues. The chain's CDR3 is CTSSLRWGTMNTEAFF. The CDR3 nucleotides are TGCACCAGCAGCCTAAGATGGGGTACCATGAACACTGAAGCTTTCTTT.

The chain is built from TRBV6-5 and TRBJ1-2, with TRBD1 as a possible D gene (6 bases). The CDR3 spans 15 residues. V lost 0 bases to trimming and J lost 8 bases, with 16 bases between them. The germline gives CDR1 MNHEY, CDR2 SVGAGI. In DNA form, the CDR3 reads TGTGCCAGCAGTTACTCCCCGGACAGTATATGGGGCTACACCTTC. Translating it yields CASSYSPDSIWGYTF.

The chain employs TRBV12-5 and TRBJ2-1; D is uncertain. The germline V gene has CDR1 LGHNT and CDR2 FRNRAP. This CDR3 comprises 11 residues. V lost 2 bases to trimming and J lost 7 bases, with 3 bases between them. The DNA for the CDR3 is TGTGCTAGTGGTTTGCAGAATGAGCAGTTCTTC. Translation: CASGLQNEQFF.

This clonotype turned up a few times. The genes are TRBV5-1 and TRBJ1-2; no clear D gene. The CDR3 has 15 amino acids. The V end was cut by 0 bases, the J end by 0 bases, with 9 bases between. Germline V gene sequence: CDR1 SGHRS, CDR2 YFSETQ. The CDR3 DNA sequence: TGCGCCAGCAGCTTGGGAGAGGCCACTAACTATGGCTACACCTTC. Translation: CASSLGEATNYGYTF. Together with reference TRBV5-1 and TRBJ1-2, the CDR3 gives the full variable domain: KAGVTQTPRYLIKTRGQQVTLSCSPISGHRSVSWYQQTPGQGLQFLFEYFSETQRNKGNFPGRFSGRQFSNSRSEMNVSTLELGDSALYLCASSLGEATNYGYTFGSGTRLTVV.

This clonotype was detected once. The chain links TRBV6-5 to TRBJ1-5; possibly TRBD1 for D (5 bases). Germline V gives CDR1 MNHEY, CDR2 SVGAGI. The CDR3 has 14 residues. Deletions cut 8 bases from V and 0 bases from J, with 11 bases between. For the CDR3, the DNA is TGTGCCAGCGCCCGGGGGGATAGCAATCAGCCCCAGCATTTT. Amino acids: CASARGDSNQPQHF.